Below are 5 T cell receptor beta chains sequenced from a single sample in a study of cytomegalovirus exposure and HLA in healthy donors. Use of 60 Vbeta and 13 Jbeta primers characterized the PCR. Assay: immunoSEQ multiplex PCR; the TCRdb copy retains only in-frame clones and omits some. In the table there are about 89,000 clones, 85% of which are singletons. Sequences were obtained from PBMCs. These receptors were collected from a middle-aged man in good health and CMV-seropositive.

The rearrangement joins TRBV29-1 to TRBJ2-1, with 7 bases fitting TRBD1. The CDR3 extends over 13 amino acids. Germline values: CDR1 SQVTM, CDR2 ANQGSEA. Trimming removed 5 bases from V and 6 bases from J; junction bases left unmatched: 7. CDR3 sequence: CSVLGQALNEQFF. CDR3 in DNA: TGCAGCGTTCTTGGACAGGCACTCAATGAGCAGTTCTTC.

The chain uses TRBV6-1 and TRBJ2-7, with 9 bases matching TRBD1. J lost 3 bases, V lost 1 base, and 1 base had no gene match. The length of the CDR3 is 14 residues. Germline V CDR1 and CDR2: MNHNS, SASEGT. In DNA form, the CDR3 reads TGTGCCAGCAGTGAAGGACAGGGGGGCTACGAGCAGTACTTC. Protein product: CASSEGQGGYEQYF.

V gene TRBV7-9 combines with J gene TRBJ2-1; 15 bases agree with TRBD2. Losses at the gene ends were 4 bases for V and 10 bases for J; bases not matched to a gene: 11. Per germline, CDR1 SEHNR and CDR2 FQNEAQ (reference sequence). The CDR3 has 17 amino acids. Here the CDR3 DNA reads TGTGCCAGCAGCTCCGGACTAGCGGGAGGGCCGGGAGAGGAGCAGTTCTTC. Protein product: CASSSGLAGGPGEEQFF. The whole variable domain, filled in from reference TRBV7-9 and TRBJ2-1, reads DTGVSQNPRHKITKRGQNVTFRCDPISEHNRLYWYRQTLGQGPEFLTYFQNEAQLEKSRLLSDRFSAERPKGSFSTLEIQRTEQGDSAMYLCASSSGLAGGPGEEQFFGPGTRLTVL.

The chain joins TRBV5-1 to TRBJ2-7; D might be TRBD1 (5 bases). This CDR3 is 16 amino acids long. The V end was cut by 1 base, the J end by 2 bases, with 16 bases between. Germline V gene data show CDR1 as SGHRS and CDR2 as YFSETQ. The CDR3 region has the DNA TGCGCCAGCAGCTTGCTTGTTGTTAAGGGGACCTACGAGCAGTACTTC. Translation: CASSLLVVKGTYEQYF.

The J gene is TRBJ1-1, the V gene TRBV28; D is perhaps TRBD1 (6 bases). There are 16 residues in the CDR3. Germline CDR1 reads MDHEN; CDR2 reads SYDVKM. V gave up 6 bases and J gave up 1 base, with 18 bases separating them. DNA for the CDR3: TGTGCCAGCAGCGTGGCCAGGGGAATGTGGAACACTGAAGCTTTCTTT. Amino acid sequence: CASSVARGMWNTEAFF.